This T cell receptor (beta chain) was captured by sequencing in a study of cytomegalovirus exposure and HLA in healthy donors. The CDR3 runs 15 residues. CDR1 SGHRS and CDR2 YFSETQ come from the germline V gene. The junction had 10 bases not matched to a gene; V was cut back by 5 bases and J by 5 bases. With 60 Vbeta and 13 Jbeta primers, the PCR was carried out. Only in-frame clones appear in the TCRdb table, and some are missing; sequencing was by immunoSEQ multiplex PCR. The sample yields 100,000 to 150,000 clones, over 9.5% seen once. Study findings and constraints: Researchers reported that three CMV-associated chains were confirmed in vitro as CMV antigen-specific. Cytomegalovirus status, reportedly, was diagnosed with high specificity and sensitivity by the classifier. Prior analysis indicated that the majority of TCR beta V segments exhibited productivity approximately 87% or approximately 30% of the time. Reports state that TCR beta sequences accurately predicted most subjects' HLA-A and HLA-B alleles.

Comment on this clone: Its antigen remains unknown.

This chain links TRBV5-1 with TRBJ2-1; 7 positions agree with TRBD1. Sequenced input: PBMCs. The source is a woman aged 18-30 years in good health and CMV-seropositive. CDR3 bases: TGCGCCAGCAGATCCGGGACAGTCACGAACAATGAGCAGTTCTTC. Residues: CASRSGTVTNNEQFF.